These T cell receptor beta chains were read from a single sample in a study of cytomegalovirus exposure and HLA in healthy donors. TCRdb's table, derived via immunoSEQ multiplex PCR, lists solely in-frame clones and lacks some. The repertoire holds about 170,000 clones, with 75% to 90% as singletons. Sequencing was done on a sample of PBMCs. The receptors here all came from a male donor in good health and CMV-seronegative. The CDR3 runs from the conserved cysteine through the conserved F or W. D genes are given only for firm matches. For some rows the clone size is stated as once, few or many, or as a class when expanded; others skip it.

d_gene	v_gene	j_gene	abundance	CDR3nt	CDR3aa
TRBD1	TRBV27	TRBJ1-2	-	TGTGCCAGCAGTCTGGACAGGACCTTGAAGGACTACACCTTC	CASSLDRTLKDYTF
TRBD1	TRBV5-4	TRBJ1-3	-	TGTGCCAGCAGCCTGGGACAGCAACTCTCTGGAAACACCATATATTTT	CASSLGQQLSGNTIYF
TRBD2	TRBV7-8	TRBJ2-1	-	TGTGCCAGCAGACCCGGGACTAGCTGGCATGAGCAGTTCTTC	CASRPGTSWHEQFF
TRBD1	TRBV5-1	TRBJ1-1	-	TGCGCCAGCAGCTTGGGGACAGGGTCGGGAACTGAAGCTTTCTTT	CASSLGTGSGTEAFF
-	TRBV27	TRBJ1-1	-	TGTGCCAGCAGTTTATTGACGAGGGGGACTGAAGCTTTCTTT	CASSLLTRGTEAFF
TRBD1	TRBV7-9	TRBJ1-1	-	TGTGCCAGCAGTTTCAAAGGCGGTACAGGGGGGACTGAAGCTTTCTTT	CASSFKGGTGGTEAFF
-	TRBV6-1	TRBJ1-5	-	TGTGCCAGCAGTGATCCAGGGAGGGATCAGCCCCAGCATTTT	CASSDPGRDQPQHF
-	TRBV29-1	TRBJ2-2	-	TGCAGCGTTGCGCCAGGGGTGAGCACCGGGGAGCTGTTTTTT	CSVAPGVSTGELFF
-	TRBV25-1	TRBJ1-2	-	TGTGCCAGCACCAGTAACTATGGCTACACCTTC	CASTSNYGYTF
TRBD1	TRBV6-1	TRBJ2-7	-	TGTGCCAGCAACCTTGCACAGGGGTGGACCTACGAGCAGTACTTC	CASNLAQGWTYEQYF
TRBD2	TRBV30	TRBJ2-1	few	TGTGCCTGGAGTCCATTTCCGGGACTAGCGGGGGGGTATTCTTACAATGAGCAGTTCTTC	CAWSPFPGLAGGYSYNEQFF
TRBD1	TRBV27	TRBJ1-2	-	TGTGCCAGCAGTTTATCATTAGGAGGGGGCCCCTATGGCTACACCTTC	CASSLSLGGGPYGYTF
-	TRBV18	TRBJ1-4	few	TGTGCCAGCTCAGCTCAGGGATTTTTGAAACAGAATAATGAAAAACTGTTTTTT	CASSAQGFLKQNNEKLFF
TRBD2	TRBV4-2	TRBJ2-7	-	TGTGCCAGCAGCCAAGGAAGCGGGGGGTGGTACGAGCAGTACTTC	CASSQGSGGWYEQYF
-	TRBV11-2	TRBJ2-1	once	TGTGCCAGCAGCTCATTTACAGGGTGGAATGAGCAGTTCTTC	CASSSFTGWNEQFF
-	TRBV18	TRBJ1-2	-	TGTGCCAGCTCACAAAGCAGCGGTCTGGGCGGCTACACCTTC	CASSQSSGLGGYTF
-	TRBV5-8	TRBJ2-7	-	TGTGCCAGCAGCCCGTATCTCTCCTACGAGCAGTACTTC	CASSPYLSYEQYF
-	TRBV6-6	TRBJ1-5	-	TGTGCCAGCAGTTACTCAGGCAGGGTCTACGTGGCCCAGCATTTT	CASSYSGRVYVAQHF
-	TRBV7-9	TRBJ2-7	once	TGTGCCAGCAGCCCCGTTTACGAGCAGTACTTC	CASSPVYEQYF
TRBD1	TRBV19	TRBJ2-7	-	TGTGCCAGTAGCGAACAGGGGGGAAGCTCCTACGAGCAGTACTTC	CASSEQGGSSYEQYF
TRBD1	TRBV5-1	TRBJ1-1	-	TGCGCCAGCAGCTATGGGGACAGGGAGAACACTGAAGCTTTCTTT	CASSYGDRENTEAFF
-	TRBV6-6	TRBJ2-2	-	TGTGCCAGCAGCCCCAGGTTATCCTACACCGGGGAGCTGTTTTTT	CASSPRLSYTGELFF
-	TRBV7-8	TRBJ1-3	-	TGTGCCAGCAGCTTAGGGAGCTCTGGAAACACCATATATTTT	CASSLGSSGNTIYF
TRBD1	TRBV19	TRBJ2-2	-	TGTGCCAGTACCGACAGGGGGCGAAACACCGGGGAGCTGTTTTTT	CASTDRGRNTGELFF
-	TRBV19	TRBJ2-5	-	TGTGCCAGTAGTATGGCCGATATGGAGACCCAGTACTTC	CASSMADMETQYF
-	TRBV6-6	TRBJ1-1	-	TGTGCCAGCAGCCGACAGCGTAACACTGAAGCTTTCTTT	CASSRQRNTEAFF
-	TRBV7-6	TRBJ1-5	-	TGTGCCAGCAGCTTAGCCACCGAAGGACAGCACAATCAGCCCCAGCATTTT	CASSLATEGQHNQPQHF
TRBD1	TRBV27	TRBJ1-1	-	TGTGCCAGCAGTCCACTGGGACAGGTGAACACTGAAGCTTTCTTT	CASSPLGQVNTEAFF
TRBD1	TRBV6-5	TRBJ1-1	-	TGTGCCAGCAGATTCCAGGGGGCCGACACTGAAGCTTTCTTT	CASRFQGADTEAFF
TRBD1	TRBV7-9	TRBJ2-7	-	TGTGCCAGCAGCCCCGGGACAGGCCCCTACGAGCAGTACTTC	CASSPGTGPYEQYF
TRBD2	TRBV6-1	TRBJ2-5	-	TGTGCCAGCATTGACCAGGGACTAGCGAACCCTATACAAGAGACCCAGTACTTC	CASIDQGLANPIQETQYF
-	TRBV5-1	TRBJ2-7	few	TGCGCCAGCAGCTTGGCGCCCACAGGGTCTTACGAGCAGTACTTC	CASSLAPTGSYEQYF
TRBD1	TRBV19	TRBJ1-2	-	TGTGCCAGTATCCCGGACAGGGGCTATGGCTACACCTTC	CASIPDRGYGYTF
-	TRBV18	TRBJ2-3	-	TGTGCCAGCTCACACAGGGTGCTCGGCACAGATACGCAGTATTTT	CASSHRVLGTDTQYF
TRBD2	TRBV7-2	TRBJ2-5	once	TGTGCCAGCAGGGCCCCTAGCGGGGGGGGTCAAGAGACCCAGTACTTC	CASRAPSGGGQETQYF
TRBD1	TRBV7-2	TRBJ2-7	-	TGTGCCAGCAGCAGCCGAGACAGGGGTTTGTACGAGCAGTACTTC	CASSSRDRGLYEQYF
-	TRBV5-1	TRBJ1-6	-	TGCGCCAGCAGCTCCACCGAGACGGGGCCCCTCCACTTT	CASSSTETGPLHF
-	TRBV5-1	TRBJ1-2	few	TGCGCCAGCAGGGATTTGAGCCCCCGGGCCGGGGGAAACTATGGCTACACCTTC	CASRDLSPRAGGNYGYTF
-	TRBV27	TRBJ1-6	-	TGTGCCACCAAACAGGGCCCTGAGTCTAATTCACCCCTCCACTTT	CATKQGPESNSPLHF
TRBD2	TRBV7-2	TRBJ2-7	-	TGTGCCAGCAGCTTGGTGCAGGGAGGGTACGAGCAGTACTTC	CASSLVQGGYEQYF
-	TRBV27	TRBJ2-3	-	TGTGCCAGCAGTTTAGACAGGTCCCGCACAGATACGCAGTATTTT	CASSLDRSRTDTQYF
-	TRBV9	TRBJ2-2	-	TGTGCCAGCAGCGTAGCTGGGACAGCGGGCACCGGGGAGCTGTTTTTT	CASSVAGTAGTGELFF
-	TRBV7-6	TRBJ2-6	-	TGTGCCAGCAGCTTGAATAGTGTCAAAAACTCTGGGGCCAACGTCCTGACTTTC	CASSLNSVKNSGANVLTF
-	TRBV5-1	TRBJ2-4	-	TGCGCCAGCAGCACGGACGGTAGACTAGGTGGCGAAAACATTCAGTACTTC	CASSTDGRLGGENIQYF
TRBD2	TRBV29-1	TRBJ2-1	-	TGCAGCGTTGGCCGGGCTAGCGGACCCAATGAGCAGTTCTTC	CSVGRASGPNEQFF
-	TRBV25-1	TRBJ2-6	few	TGTGCCACCGTTAATTCTGGGGCCAACGTCCTGACTTTC	CATVNSGANVLTF
-	TRBV30	TRBJ1-3	once	TGTGCCTGGAGTGGCGGGAGCTCTGGAAACACCATATATTTT	CAWSGGSSGNTIYF
TRBD1	TRBV18	TRBJ2-1	-	TGTGCCAGCTCACCATCACGTACAGGGGGCAATGAGCAGTTCTTC	CASSPSRTGGNEQFF
TRBD2	TRBV27	TRBJ2-5	-	TGTGCCAGCAGTTTTCGACTAGCGGGCCAAGAGACCCAGTACTTC	CASSFRLAGQETQYF
-	TRBV25-1	TRBJ1-1	-	TGTGCCAGCAGTGAATATAAGTGGGACATTGAGAACACTGAAGCTTTCTTT	CASSEYKWDIENTEAFF
-	TRBV11-2	TRBJ1-2	-	TGTGCCAGCAGCTTAGAGAGGAGCCAACCTAACTATGGCTACACCTTC	CASSLERSQPNYGYTF
TRBD2	TRBV18	TRBJ2-1	-	TGTGCCAGCTCACCAGCGGGGGGGCCCAGCTCCTACAATGAGCAGTTCTTC	CASSPAGGPSSYNEQFF
TRBD1	TRBV29-1	TRBJ1-5	-	TGCAGCGCCCAGACAGGGTTGAGTCAGCCCCAGCATTTT	CSAQTGLSQPQHF
-	TRBV6-5	TRBJ1-1	-	TGTGCCAGCAGAGACAGGTTTCGCACTGAAGCTTTCTTT	CASRDRFRTEAFF